These T cell receptor beta chains were read from a single sample in a study of molecular identifiers for immune sequencing clone quantification. TCRdb re-called the PCR reads through MiXCR, storing one row per CDR3 protein. The repertoire consists of some 580,000 distinct CDR3 sequences, with 25% occurring once and the leading ten covering 0.75% to 0.8%. The sequenced sample consisted of naive CD8+ T cells from blood, with Jurkat cell RNA spiked in. Source of these receptors: a human donor in good health. Some libraries in this study had Jurkat cell RNA spiked in. Both conserved end residues are part of each CDR3. D genes are given only for firm matches. A row's size may be missing; if present it is once, few, many or a size class.

TRBJ1-5 few TRBV10-3 . TGTGCCATCAGTGAGTCAGAGGCAGCGCCGGGCAATCAGCCCCAGCATTTT CAISESEAAPGNQPQHF
TRBJ2-3 many TRBV7-4 . TGTGCCAGCAGCCTGGGACGGCCTCTCACAGATACGCAGTATTTT CASSLGRPLTDTQYF
TRBJ2-1 . TRBV12-3/TRBV12-4 TRBD2 TGTGCCAGCAGTTTTGGTGCGGGAGGGGGGTACAGTGAGCAGTTCTTC CASSFGAGGGYSEQFF
TRBJ2-7 few TRBV20-1 TRBD1 TGCAGTGCTAGAGCGGACAGGGTACCCCACGAGCAGTACTTC CSARADRVPHEQYF
TRBJ1-1 . TRBV12-3/TRBV12-4 . TGTGCCAGCAGTTTATCAGGATACACTGAAGCTTGCTTT CASSLSGYTEACF
TRBJ2-7 few TRBV19 . TGTGCCAGTAGTACCGGGCCAAGCTCCTACGAGCAGTACTTC CASSTGPSSYEQYF
TRBJ1-6 many TRBV5-1 . TGCGCCAGCAGCCTTAGGACCGTCAGCTCCTATAATTCACCCCTCCACTTT CASSLRTVSSYNSPLHF
TRBJ2-1 . TRBV4-1 . TGCGCCAGCAGCCAAAGTGTGCAGGGGGGCAATGAGCAGTTCTTC CASSQSVQGGNEQFF
TRBJ1-1 many TRBV14 TRBD1 TGTGCCAGCAGCCAGGGGACAGGCCGGTTTGGTGAAGCTTTCTTT CASSQGTGRFGEAFF
TRBJ2-7 . TRBV5-6 . TGTGCCAGCAGCTTGTCCCGCGAGCAGTACTTC CASSLSREQYF
TRBJ2-5 few TRBV24-1 TRBD2 TGTGCCACCAGTGATTGGCAGACTAGCGGGAAGGAGACCCAGTACTTC CATSDWQTSGKETQYF
TRBJ1-4 few TRBV7-9 . TGTGCCAGCAGCCCGCTGACGGAATGGACGGGTAATGAAAAACTGTTTTTT CASSPLTEWTGNEKLFF
TRBJ1-4 . TRBV19 . TGTGCCAGTAGTTCCCCGGACAGCGCAACTAATGAAAAACTGTTTTTT CASSSPDSATNEKLFF
TRBJ2-1 . TRBV6-2/TRBV6-3 TRBD2 TGTGCCAGCAGTAGTATTTTCGGACTAGCGGACAATGAGCAGTTCTTC CASSSIFGLADNEQFF
TRBJ2-7 many TRBV4-3 TRBD1 TGCGCCAGCAGCCCAGAACTGACAGGGGGCGCGGAGGTCTACGAGCAGTACTTC CASSPELTGGAEVYEQYF
TRBJ2-1 few TRBV7-9 TRBD1 TGTGCCAGCAGCGTACGGGACAGGACCTACAATGAGCAGTTCTTC CASSVRDRTYNEQFF
TRBJ2-7 many TRBV12-3/TRBV12-4 . TGTGCCAGCAGCCCTCAAGGGTTCTACGAGCAGTACTTC CASSPQGFYEQYF
TRBJ1-3 . TRBV12-5 TRBD1 TGTGCTAGTGGCCCTAACCCTGGGACAGCCTTCTCTGGAAACACCATATATTTT CASGPNPGTAFSGNTIYF
TRBJ1-1 . TRBV4-2 . TGTGCCAGCAGCCAAGGGACAGATAACCCTGAAGCTTTCTTT CASSQGTDNPEAFF
TRBJ1-2 few TRBV29-1 . TGCAGCGTTGAAGGGGAACAGCTTTATGGCTACACCTTC CSVEGEQLYGYTF
TRBJ2-3 . TRBV12-3/TRBV12-4 TRBD2 TGTGCTATTCGTGGGCCTAGCGGGGAACAAAGCACCGATGCGCGGTATTTT CAIRGPSGEQSTDARYF
TRBJ1-1 few TRBV10-1 TRBD1 TGCGCCAGCAGCAGCAGGGGGCTGGACACTGAAGCTTTCTTT CASSSRGLDTEAFF
TRBJ2-6 few TRBV19 . TGTGCCAGTAAGGACGGGTGGGGGGCCAACGTCCTGACTTTC CASKDGWGANVLTF
TRBJ2-7 . TRBV7-9 TRBD1 TGTGCCAGCAGCTTACCCCGACAGGGGTTATACGAGCAGTACTTC CASSLPRQGLYEQYF
TRBJ2-2 few TRBV6-2/TRBV6-3 TRBD1 TGTGCCAGCAGTTCAGACAGGGGGCGAGGAACCGGGGAGCTGCTTTTT CASSSDRGRGTGELLF
TRBJ2-7 many TRBV5-1 . TGCGCCAGCAGCACCGATCTAACCTACGAGCAGTACTTC CASSTDLTYEQYF
TRBJ2-6 many TRBV7-8 . TGTGCCAGCAGCTCCAATTACCCCCACTCTGGGGCCAACGTCCTGACTTTC CASSSNYPHSGANVLTF
TRBJ1-1 . TRBV30 . TGTGCCTGGAGTGTACGGGGTGGCGGGGGAAACACTGAAGCTTTCTTT CAWSVRGGGGNTEAFF
TRBJ2-3 many TRBV7-7 . TGTGCCAGCAGCTTAGTTTGGGGGACACCGGTGACAGATACGCAGTATTTT CASSLVWGTPVTDTQYF
TRBJ2-3 . TRBV7-9 TRBD2 TGTGCCAGCAGCTTATTCGGACTAGCGGGCCCCACAGATACGCAGTATTTT CASSLFGLAGPTDTQYF
TRBJ1-2 . TRBV19 . TGTGCCAGTAGTATAGGTCAGGGCGACGCCTACACCTTC CASSIGQGDAYTF
TRBJ2-2 . TRBV30 . TGTGCCTGGAGCCTCACCGGGGAGCTGTTTTTT CAWSLTGELFF
TRBJ1-1 . TRBV27 . TGTGCCAGCAGCGCGGGAGGGCTTGGCACTGAAGCTTTCTTT CASSAGGLGTEAFF
TRBJ1-1 many TRBV13 . TGTGCCAGCAGCTTGGAACGAACTGAAGCTTTCTTT CASSLERTEAFF
TRBJ2-1 . TRBV30 . TGTGCCTGGAGTCCCAGGGTCCCCTCCTACAATGAGCAGTCCTTC CAWSPRVPSYNEQSF
TRBJ2-3 many TRBV28 . TGTGCCAGCAGTTTATGGCCGGGGGCCTTGACAAGCACAGATACGCAGTATTTT CASSLWPGALTSTDTQYF
TRBJ2-3 . TRBV27 TRBD1 TGTGCCAGCAGGTCCGGGACAGGGCACCGGGACGGGGGGACAGATACGCAGTATTTT CASRSGTGHRDGGTDTQYF
TRBJ1-1 few TRBV5-1 TRBD1 TGCGCCAGCAGCGCCGGGACAGGGGGCTATACTGAAGCTTTCTTT CASSAGTGGYTEAFF
TRBJ2-5 many TRBV28 . TGTGCCAGCAAACGACTGGGGCGAGAGACCCAGTACTTC CASKRLGRETQYF
TRBJ2-1 . TRBV20-1 . TGCAGTGCTAGAGATGTAGGAGGGAGCTCCTACAATGAGCAATTCTTC CSARDVGGSSYNEQFF
TRBJ1-3 . TRBV14 . TGTGCCAGCAGCCATGAATGGGGTTTATCTGGAAACACCATATATTTT CASSHEWGLSGNTIYF
TRBJ2-1 few TRBV6-2/TRBV6-3 TRBD1 TGTGCCAGCAGACACGCAACAGGGGACAATGAGCAGTTCTTC CASRHATGDNEQFF
TRBJ2-7 many TRBV28 . TGTGCCAGCAGTCCCTTGGGGGTCCCCTACGAGCAGTACTTC CASSPLGVPYEQYF
TRBJ2-2 . TRBV15 TRBD2 TGTGCCACCAGCCTAACCACTAGCGGAGCGAACACCGGGGAGCTGTTTTTT CATSLTTSGANTGELFF
TRBJ2-2 . TRBV14 TRBD2 TGTGCCAGCAGCCACCTAGCGGGGGACACCGGGGAGCTGTTTTTT CASSHLAGDTGELFF
TRBJ2-1 few TRBV9 TRBD2 TGTGCCAGCAGCGTAGCTAGGACTAGCGGGGTTTTGGAGCAGTTCTTC CASSVARTSGVLEQFF
TRBJ1-1 many TRBV13 . TGTGCCAGCAGCTTACTCAGTGGCACTGAAGCTTTCTTT CASSLLSGTEAFF
TRBJ1-5 many TRBV28 . TGTGCCAGCAGTTCCAGGGGAATTCAGCCCCAGCATTTT CASSSRGIQPQHF
TRBJ2-3 few TRBV9 . TGTGCCAGCAGCGTTTCAGGGGCGACAGATACGCAGTATTTT CASSVSGATDTQYF
TRBJ2-2 few TRBV5-4 TRBD1 TGTGCCAGCAGCTTTGACAGGGCGGATCTGGGCATCGGGGAGCTGTTTTTT CASSFDRADLGIGELFF
TRBJ2-5 . TRBV27 TRBD1 TGTGCCAGCAGTTTATCCGCCAGGGGGTCCCAAGAGACCCAGTACTTC CASSLSARGSQETQYF
TRBJ2-6 few TRBV9 TRBD1 TGTGCCAGCAGCGCAGGGACAGATGGGGCCAACGTCCTGACTTTC CASSAGTDGANVLTF
TRBJ2-3 few TRBV2 . TGTGCCAGCACCTCCCCGGCGGGGAACGGTAATACGCAGTATTTT CASTSPAGNGNTQYF
TRBJ2-3 . TRBV12-3/TRBV12-4 TRBD1 TGTGCCAGCAGTTTATCAGGGGGCAATCAGCCCCAGTATTTT CASSLSGGNQPQYF